This T cell receptor (beta chain) was sequenced for a study of post-analysis software for immune sequencing data (dated by TCRdb to the mid-2010s). Background on the whole study: The recorded disease courses included relapsing-remitting, secondary progressive and progressive-relapsing multiple sclerosis, and some patients had no subtype annotation. The multiple sclerosis patient repertoires were compared with roughly twelve previously published healthy control repertoires from donors aged 6 to 25 years. A subset of samples was prepared in parallel using single-end sample barcoding, then pooled and co-amplified after Illumina adapter ligation. Overall study outcomes, separate from this receptor: Patients showed significantly higher frequencies than controls for a handful of TRBV segments, among them TRBV5-6, TRBV5-1 and TRBV20-1. Direct clustering with F measure showed strong co-clustering of samples prepared in the same batch, prompting a batch-effect correction. The control group was slightly older than the multiple sclerosis patient group. Multiple sclerosis patients had significantly lower normalized Chao1 diversity than controls, a result that suggests substantial peripheral T-cell clonal expansion.

The library relied on PCR. Sequencing took place on an Illumina HiSeq 2500. Unique molecular identifiers were incorporated into TCR beta cDNA libraries to reduce PCR and sequencing biases. Some 500,000 cDNA molecules were obtained for every 1 to 10 million input T cells, so each molecule roughly corresponded to one T cell. The patient libraries were prepared and sequenced with the same protocol used for the earlier healthy control dataset. Samples belonging to the same batch were prepared together, multiplexed and sequenced on a shared HiSeq lane. As for how the authors treated the data: MIGEC handled the raw barcoded reads, throwing out single-read molecular identifier groups before consensus assembly and CDR3 extraction. VDJtools was used for post-analysis of the clonotype tables, with diversity normalized by down-sampling every dataset to the smallest sample size. Repertoire overlap clustering matched CDR3 amino acid but not nucleotide sequences to correct batch-related cross-sample contamination. TCRdb reprocessed the public reads (quality trimming at Q25 with fastp, clone calling with MiXCR) and kept in-frame beta chains. Rows with a matching CDR3 protein are joined into one entry that keeps the most common DNA and genes. TCRdb, rather than the study authors, made the V and J calls. Present in this sample are about 770,000 distinct CDR3 sequences, 46% of which were seen just once. Over 4.5% of the sample is in the top ten clones.

From its cysteine to its phenylalanine, the CDR3 spans 15 amino acids. This entry keeps only the CDR3 DNA: 45 bases, framed from base 1. Compared with germline, V lacks 4 bases and J lacks 4 bases; bases without a gene match: 8. The germline V gene (reference sequence) yields DFQATT for CDR1 and SNEGSKA for CDR2. This clonotype has a handful of counts. No cognate antigen has been identified for it. There are no base qualities to consult, and no much larger clone falls within one base. TCR beta repertoires were profiled from peripheral blood of roughly twelve young patients with multiple sclerosis to demonstrate the VDJtools post-analysis software. The patients with multiple sclerosis were children and adolescents between roughly 6 and 17 years of age.

Material for sequencing was blood. The chain links TRBV20-1 with TRBJ1-2, and TRBD1 matches 11 of the central bases. The source of this sequence is a girl between 10 and 17 years old with multiple sclerosis. CDR3 region: CSAILGQGAGYGYTF. Here is the DNA: TGCAGTGCTATTCTCGGACAGGGGGCAGGCTATGGCTACACCTTC.